This T cell receptor beta chain was sequenced during a study of T cells in Graves' hyperthyroidism and ophthalmopathy. The CDR3 is made up of 15 amino acids. With V trimmed by 4 bases and J by 7 bases, 9 bases remained unmatched. Germline V gene sequence: CDR1 MNHNS, CDR2 SASEGT. General study points: Most clonotypes expanded in the thyroid (above 0.001) were also present in blood.

Amplified TCR beta CDR3 regions came from RNA transcripts. When the TCR CDR3 underwent first-round RT-PCR, the HTBI primer set was used. TCRdb redid the calling of the multiplex PCR reads with MiXCR, one entry per CDR3 protein. The sample lists some 550,000 distinct CDR3 sequences, 16% occurring once. The table lists this clonotype with many counts. Its target is unknown. The genes are TRBV6-1 and TRBJ1-4; 7 bases are shared with TRBD1. Sequenced input: blood. This TCR derives from a woman in her forties with Graves' ophthalmopathy. The CDR3, as DNA: TGTGCCAGCAGTGCACAGGGGCCTAGGGTTGAAAAACTGTTTTTT. Its protein product is CASSAQGPRVEKLFF.